These 18 T cell receptor beta chains originate from one sample sequenced in a study of control samples from healthy donors and cancer patients. Measured with immunoSEQ multiplex PCR; TCRdb has only the in-frame clones, and not every one. The table lists 13,000 or so clones, approximately 88% of them singletons. Specimen: formalin-fixed, paraffin-embedded tissue. These receptor sequences come from a male donor with melanoma.

The chain has TRBV5-1 and TRBJ1-4; 11 bases agree with TRBD1. The ends lost 7 bases at V and 2 bases at J; junction bases unmatched: 7. Germline V gene sequence: CDR1 SGHRS, CDR2 YFSETQ. The CDR3 has 16 amino acids. This CDR3 reads CASRMDRGQTNEKLFF. In DNA form, the CDR3 reads TGCGCCAGCCGCATGGACAGGGGGCAGACTAATGAAAAACTGTTTTTT.

This clone was observed a single time. CDR3 DNA sequence: TGTGCCAGCAGTGGGGGTTACTCCTCCTCTGGGGCCAACGTCCTGACTTTC. It translates to CASSGGYSSSGANVLTF. The chain uses TRBV25-1 and TRBJ2-6; D gene unclear. CDR3 length: 17 amino acids. Germline V CDR1 and CDR2: MGHDK, SYGVNS. Trimming cost V 4 bases and J 0 bases, with 13 bases left between them.

V usage is TRBV9 and J usage is TRBJ2-3, with 9 bases lining up with TRBD2. There are 15 residues in the CDR3. V lost 0 bases, J lost 6 bases, and 5 bases stayed unmatched. Germline CDR1 is SGDLS and CDR2 is YYNGEE. This chain's CDR3 is CASSVGGLARDTQYF. The CDR3, as DNA: TGTGCCAGCAGCGTAGGGGGACTAGCTCGGGATACGCAGTATTTT. The variable domain in full, completed from reference TRBV9 and TRBJ2-3, reads DSGVTQTPKHLITATGQRVTLRCSPRSGDLSVYWYQQSLDQGLQFLIQYYNGEERAKGNILERFSAQQFPDLHSELNLSSLELGDSALYFCASSVGGLARDTQYFGPGTRLTVL.

This clone showed up just once. The chain links TRBV6-6 to TRBJ1-2, with 8 bases lining up with TRBD1. Per the germline V gene, CDR1 is MNHNY and CDR2 is SVGAGI (reference sequence). Germline trimming cut 0 bases from V and 7 bases from J; bases unmatched to any gene: 4. This CDR3 is 14 amino acids long. DNA for the CDR3: TGTGCCAGCAGTTACTCTCCCGGACAGGGTGGCTACACCTTC. It is translated as CASSYSPGQGGYTF.

V gene TRBV3-1 (or the pseudogene TRBV3-2) combines with J gene TRBJ1-2, with D hard to call. CDR1 is LGHDT, CDR2 YNNKEL, per germline (reference sequence). Trimming removed 3 bases at V and 3 bases at J, with 5 bases between. There are 12 residues in the CDR3. CDR3 amino acids: CASSQSDYGYTF. For the CDR3, the DNA is TGTGCCAGCAGCCAGTCGGACTATGGCTACACCTTC.

Comment on this clone: The germline gene is not matched at one end of the junction; a read error may be the cause. This chain connects TRBV3-1 (or the pseudogene TRBV3-2) to TRBJ1-5, with 9 bases fitting TRBD1. Looked up from germline, CDR1 is LGHDT and CDR2 is YNNKEL (reference sequence). This CDR3 spans 17 amino acids. CDR3 amino acids: CASSHSDRGYSNQLQHF. The CDR3 nucleotides read TGTGCCAGCAGCCACTCGGACAGGGGATATAGCAATCAGCTCCAGCATTTT.

This clone has only one observation. The chain couples TRBV4-1 to TRBJ2-7, with D possibly being TRBD2 (5 bases). CDR1 is MGHRA, CDR2 YSYEKL, per germline. The CDR3 spans 13 residues. Trimming removed 0 bases at V and 9 bases at J, with 12 bases between. The CDR3: CASSQDPGSRQYF. CDR3 nucleotides: TGCGCCAGCAGCCAAGATCCGGGGTCGCGGCAGTACTTC.

The chain couples TRBV7-8 to TRBJ2-2; possibly TRBD2 for D (6 bases). CDR3 length equals 16 residues. Germline V gene data show CDR1 as SGHVS and CDR2 as FQNEAQ. Trimming stripped 2 bases from V and 1 base from J, with 11 bases between. In nucleotides, the CDR3 is TGTGCCAGCAGCTTACAATTGGGGGGGAACACCGGGGAGCTGTTTTTT. As protein: CASSLQLGGNTGELFF.

This rearrangement joins TRBV5-4 to TRBJ2-3; TRBD1 matches 8 bases. Germline CDR1 reads SGHNT; CDR2 reads YYREEE (reference sequence). V gave up 5 bases and J gave up 4 bases; unmatched junction bases: 3. The length of the CDR3 is 13 residues. The CDR3: CASSAGGSDTQYF. DNA for the CDR3: TGTGCCAGCAGTGCAGGGGGCTCAGATACGCAGTATTTT.

The gene calls are TRBV5-6 and TRBJ1-1, with D perhaps TRBD1 (6 bases). The CDR3 is made up of 13 amino acids. Looked up from germline, CDR1 is SGHDT and CDR2 is YYEEEE. The V end was cut by 0 bases, the J end by 5 bases, with 8 bases between. The CDR3, as DNA: TGTGCCAGCAGCTTGGAGGGGGGGACTGAAGCTTTCTTT. Amino acid sequence: CASSLEGGTEAFF.

J is TRBJ1-2 and V is TRBV27, with 8 bases identical to TRBD1. Germline CDR1 is MNHEY and CDR2 is SMNVEV (reference sequence). This CDR3 spans 16 amino acids. V shed 1 base and J 0 bases; nucleotides not matched to a gene: 4. Here the CDR3 DNA reads TGTGCCAGCAGTTTATTCGGACAGGGTTCTAACTATGGCTACACCTTC. It codes for CASSLFGQGSNYGYTF.

Turning to this clone: Mismatch with germline at one junction end may stem from a read error. The chain recombines TRBV10-3 with TRBJ1-1; D ambiguous. Germline V CDR1 and CDR2: ENHRY, SYGVKD. The CDR3 sequence is 16 residues long. The CDR3 spells CVISVAHLELNTEAFF. In DNA form, the CDR3 reads TGTGTCATCAGTGTGGCCCATCTAGAGCTAAACACTGAAGCTTTCTTT.

The V gene is TRBV7-9, the J gene TRBJ1-2; TRBD1 matches at 9 bases. The V segment lost 4 bases and the J segment 5 bases; nucleotides outside the gene matches: 11. The germline CDR1 and CDR2 sequences are SEHNR and FQNEAQ (reference sequence). There are 16 residues in the CDR3. The CDR3 DNA reads as TGTGCCAGCAGCTCTGTGGCGGAGACAGGGGGGTATGGCTACACCTTC. It yields the protein CASSSVAETGGYGYTF.

The J gene is TRBJ1-1, the V gene TRBV7-9; D uncertain. V gave up 3 bases and J gave up 3 bases, with 8 bases separating them. The CDR3 spans 13 residues. Germline CDR1 reads SEHNR; CDR2 reads FQNEAQ (reference sequence). The CDR3 nucleotides are TGTGCCAGCAGCTTGGGGTACGACACTGAAGCTTTCTTT. Translation: CASSLGYDTEAFF.

The V call is TRBV11-3, the J call TRBJ2-1; TRBD1 is a possible D gene (6 bases). V was pared by 1 base and J by 7 bases, with 14 bases between. The V gene's germline CDR1 is SGHNT and CDR2 YENEEA. The CDR3 covers 15 residues. The CDR3 here is CASSLGQGSANEQFF. The CDR3 nucleotides are TGTGCCAGCAGCTTAGGTCAGGGGAGTGCGAATGAGCAGTTCTTC.

This clone has a single count. The CDR3 sequence is CASSLEGTGVSIQYF. DNA for the CDR3: TGCGCCAGCAGCTTGGAGGGGACAGGGGTGAGCATTCAGTACTTC. The chain carries TRBV5-1 and TRBJ2-4, with 10 nucleotides matching TRBD1. V lost 0 bases and J lost 9; bases outside the gene matches: 6. The CDR3 runs 15 residues. Germline CDR1 SGHRS, CDR2 YFSETQ.

CDR3 residues: CASSPLGQGNEQFF. CDR3 DNA sequence: TGTGCCAGCAGTCCCCTTGGACAGGGCAATGAGCAGTTCTTC. This rearrangement joins TRBV27 to TRBJ2-1, with 8 bases aligning to TRBD1. CDR1 is MNHEY, CDR2 SMNVEV, per germline (reference sequence). This CDR3 spans 14 amino acids. V was pared by 5 bases and J by 6 bases, with 6 bases of the junction left unmatched.

The chain has TRBV7-2 and TRBJ2-7, with TRBD2 matching 12 bases. Per germline, CDR1 SGHTA and CDR2 FQGNSA. This CDR3 is 17 amino acids long. After removal of 5 bases from V and 0 bases from J, the junction contained 8 bases not matched to a gene. The CDR3 sequence: CASSLAGTSGYSYEQYF. As DNA, the CDR3 is TGTGCCAGCAGCCTTGCTGGGACTAGCGGGTACTCCTACGAGCAGTACTTC.